The clone carrying this T cell receptor beta chain was counted once. This sample is drawn from a study of control samples from healthy donors and cancer patients. The assay was immunoSEQ multiplex PCR, and TCRdb's table has in-frame clones only and misses some. The sample lists 95,000 to 110,000 clones, around 88% occurring once. Trimming left V 2 bases short and J 0 bases short, with 8 bases between. Looked up from germline, CDR1 is MGHDK and CDR2 is SYGVNS. The CDR3 runs 15 residues. Sequenced material: PBMCs. The rearrangement links TRBV25-1 to TRBJ2-4; possibly TRBD1 for D (6 bases). The TCR comes from a man aged 55 to 70 with lung cancer. CDR3 sequence reads: CASSEQGLAKNIQYF. The CDR3 DNA follows: TGTGCCAGCAGTGAACAGGGGTTAGCCAAAAACATTCAGTACTTC. Complete variable domain (other parts from reference TRBV25-1 and TRBJ2-4): EADIYQTPRYLVIGTGKKITLECSQTMGHDKMYWYQQDPGMELHLIHYSYGVNSTEKGDLSSESTVSRIRTEHFPLTLESARPSHTSQYLCASSEQGLAKNIQYFGAGTRLSVL.